The clone carrying this TCR beta chain occurred a few times. This sample was taken from a study of T-cell memory formation after mild COVID-19. TCRdb re-analysed the 5' RACE reads in MiXCR, keeping a single row per CDR3 protein. Among 150,000 to 200,000 distinct CDR3 sequences listed, about 14% were seen once. Trimming cost V 4 bases and J 7 bases; bases outside gene matches: 8. CDR3 length: 15 residues. CDR1 LNHDA and CDR2 SQIVND come from the germline V gene (reference sequence). The receptor was derived from an adult woman who had mild COVID-19 (a few samples of this study predate the infection). Cell type and time point are not known. Sequenced: PBMCs or a T cell subset sorted from them (not recorded which). V gene TRBV19 combines with J gene TRBJ2-2, with 8 bases aligning to TRBD1. The chain's CDR3 is CASSRRTGWHGELFF. CDR3 nucleotides: TGTGCCAGTAGTAGAAGGACAGGGTGGCACGGGGAGCTGTTTTTT.